This paragraph reports one TCR beta chain. It lacks a known antigen. No per-base quality is available; no much larger clone lies one base away. The data stem from a study of shared clonotypes between healthy human individuals (dated by TCRdb to between 2020 and 2021). Study-wide context: The cohort included a few men and a couple of women between 18 and 49 years of age. For each donor, three plates each were used for CD4 naive and CD4 memory, two plates were used for CD8 naive, and one plate was used for CD8 memory. Different laboratories and diverse techniques were used to prepare libraries and sequence TCR repertoires, to increase sequencing depth and limit assay-specific biases. Between about 0.94 and 8.9 billion PBMCs per donor were obtained by leukapheresis. To estimate repertoire size and how much clonotypes are shared between individuals, the study performed deep sequencing of blood TCR repertoires from a few healthy adults.

Donors were healthy HIV-negative adults with no recently reported acute infections or vaccinations. Every donor was a Caucasian adult residing in Nashville, Tennessee, USA. CD4+ T cells were enriched through magnetic negative selection, after which naive cells were positively selected on CD45RA and the remaining negative fraction served as the memory subset. After blood collection by leukapheresis, PBMCs were isolated using Ficoll-Histopaque density gradient centrifugation and then cryopreserved in the vapor phase of liquid nitrogen. Analytical flow cytometry was used to check the purity and quantity of each magnetically sorted T cell population. From each sorted fraction, genomic DNA was isolated and quantified by UV absorbance on a Nanodrop 2000c. The research as a whole found: Incomplete sequencing was indicated by rarefaction of sorted-subset datasets, despite the large sequencing depth. Across a handful of donors, about 4.5% of naive CD4, roughly 3.4% of naive CD8, about 2% of memory CD4, and 0.4% of memory CD8 clonotypes were shared. Larger estimated clonotype richness was generally found for naive subsets than for memory subsets. The small number of donors limited the genetic and exposure-history diversity represented. Pairwise subsampling led to the expectation that sequencing depth would affect the degree of clonotype sharing among donors. Sampling was restricted to blood, and TCR repertoires in tissue are likely to differ from TCR repertoires in blood. Compared with non-shared clonotypes, clonotypes shared by all four sorted-subset donors had higher generation probabilities.

Using the deep immunoSEQ assay, multiplex PCR amplified TCR CDR3 regions from genomic DNA. Genomic DNA extracted from each cell subset was distributed evenly over all wells of several immunoSEQ 96-well plates, and each plate served as one replicate. For sorted subsets, approximately 210 ng genomic DNA, equal to tens of thousands of T cell genomes, was loaded into each replicate PCR. Purified libraries were measured with a Qubit 3.0 fluorometer, size-checked on a Bioanalyzer 2100, and measured again with the KAPA Library Quantification kit. A separate single-read 150-cycle Illumina NextSeq 550 flow cell was used to sequence each immunoSEQ 96-well plate. In the original analysis: Because the immunoSEQ output held only junctional sequences and lacked quality scores, the filtering could not match the filtering applied to full-length reads. To assign V/J genes and CDR3, sequences were annotated against IMGT germline references using PyIR, a Python wrapper for IgBLAST v1.9. Reads with weak V/J assignments (E-value above 1e-6), missing CDR3, stop codons, out-of-frame junctions, or ambiguous translated residues were removed. A V3J clonotype was defined by an identical inferred V gene, J gene, and CDR3 amino acid sequence. The percentage overlap between two repertoires was calculated by dividing the number of shared unique clonotypes by the size of the smaller repertoire. Repertoire richness was assessed with RTK rarefaction, the Chao1 estimator, and Recon v2.1 estimates of unobserved clonotypes. For all TCRbeta clonotypes obtained by the gDNA method from four donors, generation probabilities were computed with OLGA. The source is immuneACCESS, and TCRdb retained only in-frame sequences with V and J called. Part of the clones is not carried over; for the studies checked, unresolved V genes explain less than half of this, and the remainder is unexplained. V, J and clone size reflect that table, while D and trimming were determined from the DNA. The sample yields roughly 2.5 million clones; 85% to 95% were counted once. The top ten constitute more than 0.12% of the sample.

The sample comprised naive CD4+ T cells sorted from blood. The sample's cell subset or site label, decoded: CD45RA+ positively selected. The origin of this receptor is a man between 18 and 29 years old in good health.

The nucleotide sequence reads TGTGCCAGCAGCATGACAGGGCACGAGCAGTACTTC. The resulting protein is CASSMTGHEQYF. This receptor chain uses TRBV25-1 and TRBJ2-7; 7 junctional bases match TRBD1. The V end gives up 6 bases and the J end 5 bases, leaving 4 bases in the junction not matched to a gene. The CDR3 sequence holds 12 residues, the cysteine and phenylalanine included. Just CDR3 DNA is preserved here, 36 bases in frame from base 1. CDR1 and CDR2 were assigned from the germline V gene as MGHDK and SYGVNS.